These 25 T cell receptor beta chains originate from one sample sequenced in a study of blood T cells in healthy people across ages. Primers used in a second PCR of roughly 6 to 11 cycles were a sample-barcoded 5' primer and a J-beta primer mix. TCRdb passed the 5' RACE reads through MiXCR, listing each CDR3 protein once. This sample has about a million distinct CDR3 sequences; roughly 50% occur once, and the top ten carry 10% to 15%. Sequences were obtained from blood. These receptors all stem from a man aged 25 to 40 in good health.

This rearrangement joins TRBV20-1 to TRBJ2-7; weak D call: TRBD2 (6 bases). Germline CDR1 DFQATT, CDR2 SNEGSKA (reference sequence). This CDR3 comprises 12 residues. V was pared by 6 bases and J by 4 bases, with 13 bases between. The CDR3 sequence: CSASQTSYEQYF. CDR3 coding DNA: TGCAGTGCCAGCCAGACTAGTTACGAGCAGTACTTC.

The genes are TRBV2 and TRBJ1-2; unclear D gene. This CDR3 is built from 15 residues. Germline V lookup: CDR1 SNHLY, CDR2 FYNNEI. With 1 base removed from V and 6 bases from J, the gap between germline ends came to 15 bases. The CDR3 region has the DNA TGTGCCAGCAGTGAAGACCTCGAGGTTAGGAATGGCTACACCTTC. As protein: CASSEDLEVRNGYTF.

The chain recombines TRBV14 with TRBJ2-5; the D gene is possibly TRBD1 (6 bases). The V end was cut by 0 bases, the J end by 6 bases, with 11 bases between. From germline, CDR1 is SGHDN and CDR2 FVKESK. The CDR3 length is 14 residues. The CDR3 DNA follows: TGTGCCAGCAGCCAAGAGTACAGGGCAAAGACCCAGTACTTC. It yields the protein CASSQEYRAKTQYF.

A single count supports this clonotype. This rearrangement joins TRBV3-1 to TRBJ1-1, with D maybe TRBD1 (6 bases). The CDR3 sequence is 14 residues long. V was shortened by 4 bases and J by 5 bases, with 14 bases between the two germline ends. Germline-derived CDR1 and CDR2 are LGHDT and YNNKEL (reference sequence). The CDR3 region is CASSLWGTGTEAFF. CDR3 nucleotides: TGTGCCAGCAGCCTATGGGGTACAGGGACTGAAGCTTTCTTT.

With regard to this clonotype: A read error may be the cause here, since a much bigger clone is one base away. The rearrangement uses TRBV2 and TRBJ2-5; D might be TRBD2 (5 bases). V shed 8 bases and J shed 4 bases, with 14 bases lying between them. CDR3 length: 13 amino acids. Germline V lookup: CDR1 SNHLY, CDR2 FYNNEI. In nucleotides, the CDR3 is TGTGCCAGCGTGTCCGGGATCAGAGAGACCCAGTACTTC. Protein product: CASVSGIRETQYF.

V is TRBV20-1 and J is TRBJ2-2; 7 bases are a match to TRBD2. Germline CDR1 DFQATT, CDR2 SNEGSKA (reference sequence). This CDR3 is 14 amino acids long. Trimming at V came to 6 bases and at J to 5 bases, leaving 9 bases not matched to a gene. This CDR3 reads CSALDRGVTGELFF. In DNA, the CDR3 is TGCAGTGCCCTTGACCGGGGGGTGACCGGGGAGCTGTTTTTT.

The rearrangement joins TRBV5-1 to TRBJ2-7, with D tentatively TRBD1 (5 bases). The CDR3 has 16 residues. The germline V and J ends were trimmed by 1 base and 5 bases, with 19 bases remaining between them. Germline-derived CDR1 and CDR2 are SGHRS and YFSETQ. CDR3 region: CASSLFTGKKGDEQYF. CDR3 DNA: TGCGCCAGCAGCTTGTTTACAGGCAAGAAAGGGGACGAGCAGTACTTC.

The rearrangement uses TRBV5-1 and TRBJ1-6, with D tentatively TRBD1 (6 bases). Germline V gene sequence: CDR1 SGHRS, CDR2 YFSETQ. This CDR3 contains 15 residues. Trimming shortened V by 0 bases and J by 5 bases, and 9 bases separated the two germline ends. This CDR3 is CASSLGTVNNSPLHF. The CDR3 nucleotides are TGCGCCAGCAGCTTGGGGACAGTCAATAATTCACCCCTCCACTTT.

V gene TRBV7-2 combines with J gene TRBJ2-5; 9 bases align to TRBD1. V lost 4 bases, J lost 11 bases, and 11 bases stayed unmatched. Looked up from germline, CDR1 is SGHTA and CDR2 is FQGNSA. The CDR3 spans 14 residues. The CDR3 DNA reads TGTGCCAGCAGCTCCGGGACAGGGTTGGGGGAGCAGTACTTC. Translation gives CASSSGTGLGEQYF.

This clonotype was counted a few times. The V call is TRBV5-5, the J call TRBJ1-1; 7 bases are shared with TRBD1. Germline lookup yields CDR1 SGHKS and CDR2 YYEKEE (reference sequence). Trimming at V came to 3 bases and at J to 0 bases, leaving 11 bases not matched to a gene. This CDR3 spans 17 amino acids. CDR3 region: CASSWEEGAAMNTEAFF. The CDR3 region has the DNA TGTGCCAGCAGCTGGGAAGAGGGGGCGGCCATGAACACTGAAGCTTTCTTT.

This clonotype was counted once. V gene TRBV6-5 combines with J gene TRBJ2-5; TRBD2 might be the D (5 bases). The DNA end lines up better with TRBJ2-7; the J call may be wrong. CDR1 and CDR2 from the germline V gene are MNHEY and SVGAGI. The CDR3 sequence is 14 residues long. CDR3 loop: CASSLGAANYEQYF. In DNA form, the CDR3 reads TGTGCCAGCTCTTTGGGAGCGGCAAACTACGAGCAGTACTTC.

The chain carries TRBV12-3 or TRBV12-4 and TRBJ2-2; the match to TRBD2 covers 7 bases. V lost 7 bases, J lost 2 bases, and 13 bases stayed unmatched. The CDR3 loop spans 17 amino acids. Written as DNA, the CDR3 is TGTGCCAGCATTTATAAACAAGGGACTACCAACACCGGGGAGCTGTTTTTT. It codes for CASIYKQGTTNTGELFF.

V usage is TRBV6-2 or TRBV6-3 and J usage is TRBJ2-4; 12 bases are a match to TRBD1. CDR1 and CDR2 from the germline V gene are MNHEY and SVGEGT. The J segment lost 2 bases and the V segment lost 2 bases, leaving 1 base of the junction unmatched. This CDR3 has 16 amino acids. The CDR3 DNA follows: TGTGCCAGCAGTTACGGGACAGGGGGCTCCAAAAACATTCAGTACTTC. Its protein product is CASSYGTGGSKNIQYF.

This clonotype has just a few counts. The chain joins TRBV2 to TRBJ1-5, with TRBD1 matching over 8 bases. The CDR3 spans 14 residues. V was pared by 8 bases and J by 4 bases, with 7 bases of the junction left unmatched. Germline V gene data show CDR1 as SNHLY and CDR2 as FYNNEI. Written as DNA, the CDR3 is TGTGCCAGCGAGAGGACAGGGCTTAATCAGCCCCAGCATTTT. It specifies CASERTGLNQPQHF.

The V call is TRBV4-3, the J call TRBJ2-7; TRBD2 might be the D (6 bases). V lost 0 bases to trimming and J lost 0 bases, with 12 bases between them. Germline V gene data show CDR1 as LGHNA and CDR2 as YSLEER. CDR3 length equals 16 residues. The CDR3 sequence is CASSQDGGTSSYEQYF. In DNA form, the CDR3 reads TGCGCCAGCAGCCAAGATGGGGGGACCAGCTCCTACGAGCAGTACTTC.

Points on this clonotype: The junction does not match germline at one end; this may be a read error. This chain joins TRBV11-2 and TRBJ2-3; the D gene is possibly TRBD2 (6 bases). The germline CDR1 and CDR2 sequences are SGHAT and FQNNGV. The CDR3 has 15 amino acids. The CDR3 DNA is TGTGCCAGCAACTTAGTTGCGGGAACCACAGATACGCAGTATTTT. It encodes CASNLVAGTTDTQYF.

In its sample, this clonotype was seen a few times. This chain joins TRBV7-8 and TRBJ2-5, with 7 nucleotides matching TRBD2. Germline V gene sequence: CDR1 SGHVS, CDR2 FQNEAQ. This CDR3 is built from 14 residues. V lost 0 bases and J lost 5; bases outside the gene matches: 3. CDR3 protein: CASSLARGSETQYF. The CDR3 coding sequence is TGTGCCAGCAGCTTAGCGCGGGGGTCCGAGACCCAGTACTTC.

This clonotype was detected only a few times. This sequence joins TRBV7-2 and TRBJ2-4; D gene unclear. Germline V gene data show CDR1 as SGHTA and CDR2 as FQGNSA. This CDR3 spans 16 amino acids. Trimming took 1 base from V and 0 from J, leaving 10 bases between them. CDR3 amino acids: CASSLGGRLAKNIQYF. The CDR3 DNA sequence: TGTGCCAGCAGCTTAGGCGGCAGACTAGCCAAAAACATTCAGTACTTC.

This clonotype was counted between two and nine times. The chain uses TRBV5-1 and TRBJ2-3; unclear D gene. There are 16 residues in the CDR3. From germline, CDR1 is SGHRS and CDR2 YFSETQ. V shed 0 bases and J shed 0 bases, with 11 bases lying between them. The DNA of the CDR3 is TGCGCCAGCAGCTTGGAACAGATTCCTAGCACAGATACGCAGTATTTT. This codes for CASSLEQIPSTDTQYF.

This clonotype was counted a few times. The genes are TRBV5-6 and TRBJ2-1; D may be TRBD2 (6 bases). V was cut by 9 bases and J by 4 bases, with 17 bases left in between. Germline V gene lookup returns CDR1 SGHDT and CDR2 YYEEEE. This CDR3 contains 14 residues. The CDR3 DNA reads as TGTGCCACCGGAGGGTCGCTTGGGTACAATGAGCAGTTCTTC. It specifies CATGGSLGYNEQFF.

This clonotype was counted only a few times. The J gene is TRBJ2-5, the V gene TRBV12-3 or TRBV12-4, with 8 bases matching TRBD1. This CDR3 spans 14 amino acids. Trimming removed 8 bases from V and 5 bases from J; junction bases left unmatched: 10. CDR3 residues: CASLGAGGDETQYF. CDR3 nucleotide sequence: TGTGCCAGCTTGGGGGCAGGGGGCGACGAGACCCAGTACTTC.

This chain joins TRBV3-1 and TRBJ2-1, with D unclear. Between the trimmed V and J ends, which lost 0 bases and 5 bases, there was a span of 11 bases. This CDR3 region has 15 residues. Germline V gene lookup returns CDR1 LGHDT and CDR2 YNNKEL (reference sequence). CDR3 sequence reads: CASSQEGTIHNEQFF. CDR3 bases: TGTGCCAGCAGCCAAGAGGGAACTATTCACAATGAGCAGTTCTTC.

This clonotype was detected a few times. V gene TRBV7-2 combines with J gene TRBJ2-7; D may be TRBD2 (6 bases). V lost 5 bases and J 3 bases, leaving 14 bases between the germline ends. The germline CDR1 and CDR2 sequences are SGHTA and FQGNSA. This CDR3 has 14 residues. The CDR3 loop reads CASSPQKGLYEQYF. As DNA, the CDR3 is TGTGCCAGCAGCCCGCAGAAGGGACTCTACGAGCAGTACTTC.

The chain employs TRBV28 and TRBJ2-5; D ambiguous. V lost 6 bases, J lost 1 base, and 18 bases lay in between. The CDR3 is 16 residues long. Germline CDR1 and CDR2: MDHEN and SYDVKM. Here the CDR3 reads CASSLPSGRFQETQYF. The DNA for the CDR3 is TGTGCCAGCAGCCTCCCGAGTGGGCGCTTCCAAGAGACCCAGTACTTC.

This clonotype was recorded only once. CDR3 residues: CASTPWGVSGTDEQYF. DNA of the CDR3: TGTGCCAGCACCCCCTGGGGCGTATCAGGGACCGACGAGCAGTACTTC. The rearrangement uses TRBV7-2 and TRBJ2-7; D possibly uses TRBD1 or TRBD2 (5 bases each). Germline-derived CDR1 and CDR2 are SGHTA and FQGNSA. The CDR3 is 16 amino acids. V lost 7 bases, J lost 5 bases, and 24 bases lay in between.